Listed below are T cell receptor beta chains from one sample, sequenced in a study of cytomegalovirus exposure and HLA in healthy donors. Assay: immunoSEQ multiplex PCR; the TCRdb copy retains only in-frame clones and omits some. The sample has over 150,000 clones, more than 80% seen once; the top ten hold 4% to 6%. The sample consisted of PBMCs. All receptors derive from a man between 18 and 35 years old in good health and CMV-seronegative. Both conserved end residues are part of each CDR3. D genes are given only for firm matches. Only some rows state a clone size, as once, few, many or a class for expanded clones.

v_gene: TRBV7-9; j_gene: TRBJ2-1; abundance: NA; d_gene: TRBD2; CDR3nt: TGTGCCAGCAGCCCCCCTGAGCTAGCGGGAAGTGAGCAGTTCTTC; CDR3aa: CASSPPELAGSEQFF
v_gene: TRBV30; j_gene: TRBJ1-2; abundance: NA; d_gene: NA; CDR3nt: TGTGCCTGGAGTCCCTTAGCTAACTATGGCTACACCTTC; CDR3aa: CAWSPLANYGYTF
v_gene: TRBV2; j_gene: TRBJ2-1; abundance: NA; d_gene: TRBD2; CDR3nt: TGTGCCAGCAGGACAGGGACTAGCGGGGGGATTTACAATGAGCAGTTCTTC; CDR3aa: CASRTGTSGGIYNEQFF
v_gene: TRBV7-9; j_gene: TRBJ2-1; abundance: NA; d_gene: TRBD1; CDR3nt: TGTGCCAGCAGCGGACAGGGGGCTACGTACAATGAGCAGTTCTTC; CDR3aa: CASSGQGATYNEQFF
v_gene: TRBV2; j_gene: TRBJ1-1; abundance: once; d_gene: TRBD1; CDR3nt: TGTGCCGGAAGCTATGGGACAGAGAACACTGAAGCTTTCTTT; CDR3aa: CAGSYGTENTEAFF
v_gene: TRBV9; j_gene: TRBJ1-1; abundance: NA; d_gene: TRBD1; CDR3nt: TGTGCCAGCAGCGTGGGACAGCTAAACACTGAAGCTTTCTTT; CDR3aa: CASSVGQLNTEAFF
v_gene: TRBV11-3; j_gene: TRBJ1-3; abundance: once; d_gene: NA; CDR3nt: TGTGCCAGCAGCTTAGGTCGGTCTGGAAACACCATATATTTT; CDR3aa: CASSLGRSGNTIYF
v_gene: TRBV29-1; j_gene: TRBJ2-5; abundance: few; d_gene: TRBD1; CDR3nt: TGCAGCGTTGAAAAGGACAGGGACCACCAAGAGACCCAGTACTTC; CDR3aa: CSVEKDRDHQETQYF
v_gene: TRBV7-8; j_gene: TRBJ1-3; abundance: NA; d_gene: NA; CDR3nt: TGTGCCAGCAGCTTAGACAGTTTCTCTGGAAACACCATATATTTT; CDR3aa: CASSLDSFSGNTIYF
v_gene: TRBV6-1; j_gene: TRBJ1-2; abundance: once; d_gene: NA; CDR3nt: TGTGCCAGCAGTGAAGCAGGGGGAACCTATGGCTACACCTTC; CDR3aa: CASSEAGGTYGYTF
v_gene: TRBV10-3; j_gene: TRBJ2-7; abundance: NA; d_gene: TRBD1; CDR3nt: TGTGCCATCAGTGAAGGGGGACAGGGCGCCTACGAGCAGTACTTC; CDR3aa: CAISEGGQGAYEQYF
v_gene: TRBV19; j_gene: TRBJ2-7; abundance: NA; d_gene: NA; CDR3nt: TGTGCCAGTAGTATGGGGGGAGTTAGCTCCTACGAGCAGTACTTC; CDR3aa: CASSMGGVSSYEQYF
v_gene: TRBV14; j_gene: TRBJ2-7; abundance: few; d_gene: TRBD2; CDR3nt: TGTGCCAGCAGCCTTTCAACTAGCGGGAGAACCTACGAGCAGTACTTC; CDR3aa: CASSLSTSGRTYEQYF
v_gene: TRBV5-5; j_gene: TRBJ2-3; abundance: once; d_gene: NA; CDR3nt: TGTGCCAGCAGTTCAGATCCAGATACGCAGTATTTT; CDR3aa: CASSSDPDTQYF
v_gene: TRBV5-1; j_gene: TRBJ2-3; abundance: NA; d_gene: NA; CDR3nt: TGCGCCAGCAGCTTGGGAGTTGGACACTATTTCACAGATACGCAGTATTTT; CDR3aa: CASSLGVGHYFTDTQYF
v_gene: TRBV9; j_gene: TRBJ2-3; abundance: NA; d_gene: TRBD2; CDR3nt: TGTGCCAGCAGCGTATTGACTAGCGGGGGGGAGGGAGATACGCAGTATTTT; CDR3aa: CASSVLTSGGEGDTQYF
v_gene: TRBV2; j_gene: TRBJ2-7; abundance: NA; d_gene: NA; CDR3nt: TGTGCCAGCCTAGGGAGCTCCTACGAGCAGTACTTC; CDR3aa: CASLGSSYEQYF
v_gene: TRBV5-1; j_gene: TRBJ2-3; abundance: NA; d_gene: NA; CDR3nt: TGCGCCAGCAGCTCGCGCCCGAGCACAGATACGCAGTATTTT; CDR3aa: CASSSRPSTDTQYF
v_gene: TRBV6-1; j_gene: TRBJ1-2; abundance: NA; d_gene: NA; CDR3nt: TGTGCCAGCACCAAACTCAGGGAAGGCTACACCTTC; CDR3aa: CASTKLREGYTF
v_gene: TRBV5-1; j_gene: TRBJ2-5; abundance: NA; d_gene: TRBD1; CDR3nt: TGCGCCAGCAGTTCACAGGGGGAGACCCAGTACTTC; CDR3aa: CASSSQGETQYF
v_gene: TRBV6-8; j_gene: TRBJ1-4; abundance: few; d_gene: NA; CDR3nt: TGTGCCAGATCGGGACTTAGCCCCGCCACTAATGAAAAACTGTTTTTT; CDR3aa: CARSGLSPATNEKLFF